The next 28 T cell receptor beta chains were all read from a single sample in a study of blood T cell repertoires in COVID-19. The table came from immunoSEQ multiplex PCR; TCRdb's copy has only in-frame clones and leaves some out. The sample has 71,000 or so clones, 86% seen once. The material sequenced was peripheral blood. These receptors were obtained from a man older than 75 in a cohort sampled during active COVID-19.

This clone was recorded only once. The CDR3 DNA follows: TGCAGTGCTAGGTCCAGGGGGGAAGCTTTCTTT. Amino acid sequence: CSARSRGEAFF. J is TRBJ1-1 and V is TRBV20-1, with 7 bases matching TRBD1. Trimming removed 3 bases from V and 8 bases from J; junction bases left unmatched: 3. Germline V lookup: CDR1 DFQATT, CDR2 SNEGSKA (reference sequence). There are 11 residues in the CDR3.

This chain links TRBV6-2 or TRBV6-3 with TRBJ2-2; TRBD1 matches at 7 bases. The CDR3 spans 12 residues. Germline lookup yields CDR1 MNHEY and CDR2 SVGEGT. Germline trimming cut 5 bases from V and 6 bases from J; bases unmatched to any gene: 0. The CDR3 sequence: CASSDRAGELFF. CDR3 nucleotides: TGTGCCAGCAGTGACAGGGCCGGGGAGCTGTTTTTT.

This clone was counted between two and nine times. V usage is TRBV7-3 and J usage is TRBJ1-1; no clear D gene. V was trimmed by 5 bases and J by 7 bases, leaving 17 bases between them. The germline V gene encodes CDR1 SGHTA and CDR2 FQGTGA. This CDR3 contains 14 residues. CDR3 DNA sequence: TGTGCCAGCAGCCCTGGACTGGTTGCGGGTGAAGCTTTCTTT. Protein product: CASSPGLVAGEAFF.

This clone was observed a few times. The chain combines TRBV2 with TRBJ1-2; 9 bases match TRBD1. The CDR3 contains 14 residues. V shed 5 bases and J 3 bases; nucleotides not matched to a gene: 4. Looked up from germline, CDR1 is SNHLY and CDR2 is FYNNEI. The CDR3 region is CASSQQGADYGYTF. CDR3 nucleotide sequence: TGTGCCAGCAGTCAACAGGGGGCGGACTATGGCTACACCTTC.

CDR3: CASSPGLGSYNEQFF. The CDR3, as DNA: TGTGCCAGCAGCCCGGGACTAGGGTCTTACAATGAGCAGTTCTTC. The V call is TRBV5-4, the J call TRBJ2-1; 8 bases are shared with TRBD2. The length of the CDR3 is 15 residues. V shed 4 bases and J 4 bases; nucleotides not matched to a gene: 7. Germline V lookup: CDR1 SGHNT, CDR2 YYREEE (reference sequence). The whole variable domain, filled in from reference TRBV5-4 and TRBJ2-1, reads ETGVTQSPTHLIKTRGQQVTLRCSSQSGHNTVSWYQQALGQGPQFIFQYYREEENGRGNFPPRFSGLQFPNYSSELNVNALELDDSALYLCASSPGLGSYNEQFFGPGTRLTVL.

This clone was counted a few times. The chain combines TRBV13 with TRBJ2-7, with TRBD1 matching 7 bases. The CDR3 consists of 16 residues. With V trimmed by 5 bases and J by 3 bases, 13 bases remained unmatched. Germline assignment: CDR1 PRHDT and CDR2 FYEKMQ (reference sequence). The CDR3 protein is CASSRSTGTDNYEQYF. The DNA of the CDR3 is TGTGCCAGCAGCCGATCCACTGGGACAGACAACTACGAGCAGTACTTC.

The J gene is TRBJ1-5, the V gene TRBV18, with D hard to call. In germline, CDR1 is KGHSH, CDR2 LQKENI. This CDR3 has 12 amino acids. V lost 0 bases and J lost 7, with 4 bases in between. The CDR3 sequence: CASSPPSQPQHF. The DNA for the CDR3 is TGTGCCAGCTCACCACCGAGCCAGCCCCAGCATTTT.

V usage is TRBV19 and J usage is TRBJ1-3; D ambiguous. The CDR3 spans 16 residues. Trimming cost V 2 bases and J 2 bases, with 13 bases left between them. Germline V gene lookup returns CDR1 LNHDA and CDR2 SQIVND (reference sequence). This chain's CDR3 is CASSISAQRAGNTIYF. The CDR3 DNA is TGTGCCAGTAGTATATCCGCACAGCGGGCTGGAAACACCATATATTTT. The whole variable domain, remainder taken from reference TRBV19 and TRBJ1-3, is DGGITQSPKYLFRKEGQNVTLSCEQNLNHDAMYWYRQDPGQGLRLIYYSQIVNDFQKGDIAEGYSVSREKKESFPLTVTSAQKNPTAFYLCASSISAQRAGNTIYFGEGSWLTVV.

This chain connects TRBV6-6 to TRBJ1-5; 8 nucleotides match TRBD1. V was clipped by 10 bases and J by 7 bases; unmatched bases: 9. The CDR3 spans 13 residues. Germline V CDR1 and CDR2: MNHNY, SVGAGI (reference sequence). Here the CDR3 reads CATAEQGVQPQHF. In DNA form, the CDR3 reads TGTGCCACCGCTGAACAGGGGGTACAGCCCCAGCATTTT.

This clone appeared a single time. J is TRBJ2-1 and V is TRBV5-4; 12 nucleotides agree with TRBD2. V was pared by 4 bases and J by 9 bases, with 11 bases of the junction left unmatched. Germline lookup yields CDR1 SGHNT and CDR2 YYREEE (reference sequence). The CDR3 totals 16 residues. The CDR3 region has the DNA TGTGCCAGCAGCCCCACGACTAGCGGGGGTTTAAGTGAGCAGTTCTTC. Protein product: CASSPTTSGGLSEQFF. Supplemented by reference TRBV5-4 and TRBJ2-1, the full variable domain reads ETGVTQSPTHLIKTRGQQVTLRCSSQSGHNTVSWYQQALGQGPQFIFQYYREEENGRGNFPPRFSGLQFPNYSSELNVNALELDDSALYLCASSPTTSGGLSEQFFGPGTRLTVL.

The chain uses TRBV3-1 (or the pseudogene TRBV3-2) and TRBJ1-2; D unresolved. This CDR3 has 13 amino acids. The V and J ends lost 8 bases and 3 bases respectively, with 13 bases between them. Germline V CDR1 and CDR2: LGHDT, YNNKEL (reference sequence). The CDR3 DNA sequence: TGTGCCAGCGGATCGGAGTTGTACTATGGCTACACCTTC. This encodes CASGSELYYGYTF.

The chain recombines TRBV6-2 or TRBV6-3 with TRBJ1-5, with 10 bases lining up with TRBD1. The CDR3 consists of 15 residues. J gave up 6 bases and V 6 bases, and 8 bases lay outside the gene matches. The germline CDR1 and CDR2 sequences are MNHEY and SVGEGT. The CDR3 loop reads CASSRTGGVGQPQHF. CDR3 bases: TGTGCCAGCAGCAGGACAGGGGGTGTGGGTCAGCCCCAGCATTTT.

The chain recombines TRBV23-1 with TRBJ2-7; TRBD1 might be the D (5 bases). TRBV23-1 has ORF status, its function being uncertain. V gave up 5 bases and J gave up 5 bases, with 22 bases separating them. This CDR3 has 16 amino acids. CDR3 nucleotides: TGCGCCAGCAGTTACTCAACCGCCGTAGGGGTCCACGAGCAGTACGTC. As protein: CASSYSTAVGVHEQYV.

The CDR3 DNA follows: TGTGCCAGCAGTTGGGACAGGGACAATGAGCAGTTCTTC. Its translation: CASSWDRDNEQFF. This chain connects TRBV2 to TRBJ2-1; 9 bases line up with TRBD1. CDR3 length: 13 amino acids. V shed 5 bases, J shed 5 bases, and the junction held 1 base outside the gene matches. The germline V gene encodes CDR1 SNHLY and CDR2 FYNNEI.

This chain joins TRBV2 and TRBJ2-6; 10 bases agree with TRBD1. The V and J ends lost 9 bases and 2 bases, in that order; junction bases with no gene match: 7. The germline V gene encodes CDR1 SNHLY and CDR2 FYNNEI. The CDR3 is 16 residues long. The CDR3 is CASLRDRGAGANVLTF. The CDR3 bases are TGTGCCAGTCTCCGGGACAGGGGCGCTGGGGCCAACGTCCTGACTTTC. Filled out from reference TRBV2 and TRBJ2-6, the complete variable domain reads EPEVTQTPSHQVTQMGQEVILRCVPISNHLYFYWYRQILGQKVEFLVSFYNNEISEKSEIFDDQFSVERPDGSNFTLKIRSTKLEDSAMYFCASLRDRGAGANVLTFGAGSRLTVL.

The CDR3 here is CASSQGNSGREQFF. CDR3 DNA: TGTGCCAGCAGCCAAGGGAATAGCGGGAGGGAGCAGTTCTTC. This sequence joins TRBV3-1 (or the pseudogene TRBV3-2) and TRBJ2-1, with 10 bases fitting TRBD2. Trimming at V came to 1 base and at J to 10 bases, leaving 4 bases not matched to a gene. CDR3 size: 14 residues. Germline V gene lookup returns CDR1 LGHDT and CDR2 YNNKEL (reference sequence).

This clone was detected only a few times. Here the CDR3 reads CASSRTDRYNQPQHF. CDR3 sequence (DNA): TGTGCCAGCAGTCGGACAGACCGATACAATCAGCCCCAGCATTTT. V and J are TRBV28 and TRBJ1-5, with a weak D call TRBD1 (6 bases). Germline V gene data show CDR1 as MDHEN and CDR2 as SYDVKM. This CDR3 comprises 15 residues. V lost 5 bases to trimming and J lost 3 bases, with 14 bases between them.

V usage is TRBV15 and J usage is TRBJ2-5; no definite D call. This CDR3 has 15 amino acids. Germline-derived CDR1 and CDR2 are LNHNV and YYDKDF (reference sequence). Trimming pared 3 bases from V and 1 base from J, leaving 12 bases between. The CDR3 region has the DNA TGTGCCACCAGCAGCGATAAGAGTCGCCAAGAGACCCAGTACTTC. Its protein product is CATSSDKSRQETQYF.

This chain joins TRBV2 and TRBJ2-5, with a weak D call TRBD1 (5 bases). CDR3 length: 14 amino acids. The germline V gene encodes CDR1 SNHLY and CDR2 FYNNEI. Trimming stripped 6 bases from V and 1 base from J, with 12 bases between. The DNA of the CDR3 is TGTGCCAGCAGAAAACAGGAGTTCCAAGAGACCCAGTACTTC. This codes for CASRKQEFQETQYF.

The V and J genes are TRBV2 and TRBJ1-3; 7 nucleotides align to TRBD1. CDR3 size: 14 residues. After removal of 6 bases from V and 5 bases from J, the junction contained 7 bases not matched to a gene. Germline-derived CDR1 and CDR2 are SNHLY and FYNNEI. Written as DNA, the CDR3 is TGTGCCAGCAGAGGGGGACAGCCAAGAAACACCATATATTTT. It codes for CASRGGQPRNTIYF. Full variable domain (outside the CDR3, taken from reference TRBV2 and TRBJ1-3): EPEVTQTPSHQVTQMGQEVILRCVPISNHLYFYWYRQILGQKVEFLVSFYNNEISEKSEIFDDQFSVERPDGSNFTLKIRSTKLEDSAMYFCASRGGQPRNTIYFGEGSWLTVV.

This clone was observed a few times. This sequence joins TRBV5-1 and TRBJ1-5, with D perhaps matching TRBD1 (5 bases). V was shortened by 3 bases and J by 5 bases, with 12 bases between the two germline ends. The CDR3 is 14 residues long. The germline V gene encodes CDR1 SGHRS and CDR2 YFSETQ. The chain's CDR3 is CASSSDGGYQPQHF. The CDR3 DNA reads TGCGCCAGCAGCTCGGACGGGGGGTATCAGCCCCAGCATTTT.

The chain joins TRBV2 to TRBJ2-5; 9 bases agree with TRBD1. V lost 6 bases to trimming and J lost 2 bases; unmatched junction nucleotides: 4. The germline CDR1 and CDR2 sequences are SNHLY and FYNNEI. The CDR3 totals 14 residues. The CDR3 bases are TGTGCCAGCAGAGCGACAGGGGGACAAGAGACCCAGTACTTC. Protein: CASRATGGQETQYF.

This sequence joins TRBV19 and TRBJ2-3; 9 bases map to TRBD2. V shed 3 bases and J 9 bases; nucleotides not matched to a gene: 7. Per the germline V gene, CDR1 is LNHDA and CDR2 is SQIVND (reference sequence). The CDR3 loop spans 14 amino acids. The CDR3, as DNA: TGTGCCAGTAGTATGGGGCTAGCGGGGCAAACGCAGTATTTT. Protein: CASSMGLAGQTQYF.

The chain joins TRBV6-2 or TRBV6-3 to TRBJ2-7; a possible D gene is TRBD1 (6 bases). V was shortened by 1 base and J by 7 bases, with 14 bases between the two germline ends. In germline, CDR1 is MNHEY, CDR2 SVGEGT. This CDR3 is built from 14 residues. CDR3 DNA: TGTGCCAGCAGTTACTGGGGATCTAGGGGGGAGCAGTACTTC. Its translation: CASSYWGSRGEQYF.

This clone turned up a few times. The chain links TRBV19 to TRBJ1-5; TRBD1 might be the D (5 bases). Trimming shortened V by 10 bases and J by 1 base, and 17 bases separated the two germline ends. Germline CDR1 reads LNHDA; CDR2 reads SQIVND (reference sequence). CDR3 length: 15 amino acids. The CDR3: CATDQGKISNQPQHF. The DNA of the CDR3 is TGTGCCACTGACCAGGGTAAAATAAGCAATCAGCCCCAGCATTTT. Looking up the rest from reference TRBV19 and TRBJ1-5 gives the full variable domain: DGGITQSPKYLFRKEGQNVTLSCEQNLNHDAMYWYRQDPGQGLRLIYYSQIVNDFQKGDIAEGYSVSREKKESFPLTVTSAQKNPTAFYLCATDQGKISNQPQHFGDGTRLSIL.

The chain's CDR3 is CASSFAGARTGELFF. The CDR3 DNA follows: TGTGCCAGCAGCTTCGCGGGGGCGCGGACCGGGGAGCTGTTTTTT. V and J are TRBV7-9 and TRBJ2-2; a possible D gene is TRBD2 (7 bases). Germline V gene lookup returns CDR1 SEHNR and CDR2 FQNEAQ (reference sequence). The length of the CDR3 is 15 residues. Trimming pared 3 bases from V and 5 bases from J, leaving 13 bases between.

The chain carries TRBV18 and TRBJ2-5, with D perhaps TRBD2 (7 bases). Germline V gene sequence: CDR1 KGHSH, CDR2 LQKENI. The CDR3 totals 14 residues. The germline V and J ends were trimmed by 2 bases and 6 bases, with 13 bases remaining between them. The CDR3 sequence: CASSPEAGAKTQYF. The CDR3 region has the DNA TGTGCCAGCTCACCAGAGGCGGGGGCCAAGACCCAGTACTTC. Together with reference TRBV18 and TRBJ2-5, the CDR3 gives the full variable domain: NAGVMQNPRHLVRRRGQEARLRCSPMKGHSHVYWYRQLPEEGLKFMVYLQKENIIDESGMPKERFSAEFPKEGPSILRIQQVVRGDSAAYFCASSPEAGAKTQYFGPGTRLLVL.

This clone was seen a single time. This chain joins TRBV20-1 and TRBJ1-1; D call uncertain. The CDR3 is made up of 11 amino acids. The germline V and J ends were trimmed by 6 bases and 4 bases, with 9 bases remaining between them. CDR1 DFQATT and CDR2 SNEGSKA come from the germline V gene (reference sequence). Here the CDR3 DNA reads TGCAGTGCCTCGGTGTCCACTGAAGCTTTCTTT. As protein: CSASVSTEAFF.